Each of the 23 T cell receptor beta chains below was sequenced from the same sample in a study of sequential checkpoint blockade in melanoma. Treatment of the sample: randomized to nivolumab then ipilimumab (arm A) or the reverse (arm B). Clones were sequenced by immunoSEQ multiplex PCR, and TCRdb holds only the in-frame ones, with some missing. The repertoire holds about 2,500 clones, with approximately 20% as singletons. Sequences were derived from tumor tissue (inferred from file names), sampled from a patient given nivolumab and ipilimumab in sequence. These receptors were taken from a human donor with melanoma.

The chain uses TRBV5-1 and TRBJ1-2; no reliable D call. Germline loops: CDR1 SGHRS, CDR2 YFSETQ. V lost 2 bases and J 0 bases, leaving 11 bases between the germline ends. This CDR3 has 15 amino acids. This CDR3 is CASSFGSPTNYGYTF. DNA for the CDR3: TGCGCCAGCAGCTTTGGCAGCCCAACTAACTATGGCTACACCTTC.

Judged by abundance, this clone is large (0.1 to 1%). The chain carries TRBV16 and TRBJ1-1; the D gene is possibly TRBD1 (6 bases). CDR1 KGHSY and CDR2 FQNENV come from the germline V gene. The CDR3 loop spans 15 amino acids. Trimming removed 0 bases at V and 10 bases at J, with 18 bases between. This chain's CDR3 is CASSQSRGASGGAFF. The CDR3 DNA follows: TGTGCCAGCAGCCAATCCCGGGGGGCAAGCGGTGGAGCTTTCTTT.

This clone appeared a few times. The chain couples TRBV28 to TRBJ1-4, with 8 bases identical to TRBD1. Germline loops: CDR1 MDHEN, CDR2 SYDVKM. V lost 5 bases, J lost 3 bases, and 14 bases stayed unmatched. The CDR3 contains 18 residues. The CDR3 protein is CASSTDRGQPGSNEKLFF. In DNA form, the CDR3 reads TGTGCCAGCAGTACTGACAGGGGTCAGCCCGGATCTAATGAAAAACTGTTTTTT. Using reference TRBV28 and TRBJ1-4 for the parts outside the CDR3, the full variable domain is DVKVTQSSRYLVKRTGEKVFLECVQDMDHENMFWYRQDPGLGLRLIYFSYDVKMKEKGDIPEGYSVSREKKERFSLILESASTNQTSMYLCASSTDRGQPGSNEKLFFGSGTQLSVL.

This clone rates as large. The V and J genes are TRBV6-1 and TRBJ1-1, with D hard to call. In germline, CDR1 is MNHNS, CDR2 SASEGT. This CDR3 is built from 14 residues. Trimming pared 1 base from V and 12 bases from J, leaving 18 bases between. CDR3 coding DNA: TGTGCCAGCAGTGAAGGGGTGGAAAGGGCCGGGACTTTCTTT. Translated, it gives CASSEGVERAGTFF.

This clone turned up a few times. V usage is TRBV30 and J usage is TRBJ2-2, with 12 bases fitting TRBD2. The CDR3 has 17 amino acids. J gave up 8 bases and V 6 bases, and 16 bases lay outside the gene matches. Germline CDR1 and CDR2: GTSNPN and SVGIG (reference sequence). Here the CDR3 DNA reads TGTGCCTGCCCCCGGGGACTAGCGGGCTCCCAACGGGGGGAGCTGTTTTTT. Translating it yields CACPRGLAGSQRGELFF.

This clone is termed medium-sized. This chain joins TRBV6-8 and TRBJ1-2, with 9 bases aligning to TRBD1. Looked up from germline, CDR1 is MNHGY and CDR2 is SAAAGT. With V trimmed by 7 bases and J by 5 bases, 5 bases remained unmatched. The CDR3 length is 13 residues. The CDR3 region has the DNA TGTGCCAGCACCGGGGACAGGGTTTATGGCTACACCTTC. Amino acid sequence: CASTGDRVYGYTF.

This clone is judged medium-sized (0.01 to 0.1%). This sequence joins TRBV11-3 and TRBJ2-5; maybe TRBD1 (6 bases). The CDR3 consists of 14 residues. Germline V lookup: CDR1 SGHNT, CDR2 YENEEA. V lost 7 bases and J 5 bases, leaving 17 bases between the germline ends. The CDR3 protein is CASTPPWGQETQYF. DNA of the CDR3: TGTGCCAGCACCCCGCCCTGGGGGCAGGAGACCCAGTACTTC.

This chain links TRBV6-8 with TRBJ2-3; either TRBD1 or TRBD2 may supply D (5 bases each). Trimming took off 10 bases at V and 3 bases at J, with 14 bases between the two ends. The CDR3 runs to 13 residues. The germline CDR1 and CDR2 sequences are MNHGY and SAAAGT. The CDR3, as DNA: TGTGCCATCAGCCGGGGCGAGACAGATACGCAGTATTTT. Translation: CAISRGETDTQYF.

This clone is judged medium-sized. The rearrangement uses TRBV6-8 and TRBJ1-5; 9 nucleotides align to TRBD1. CDR1 and CDR2 (germline): MNHGY, SAAAGT. This CDR3 has 17 residues. V trimming: 8 bases; J trimming: 3 bases; junction bases outside the gene matches: 14. Written as DNA, the CDR3 is TGTGCCAGCTCTAGGACAGGGGCCACTCCTTACAATCAGCCCCAGCATTTT. Translating gives CASSRTGATPYNQPQHF.

The chain is built from TRBV19 and TRBJ2-1, with 8 bases identical to TRBD2. The ends lost 6 bases at V and 6 bases at J; junction bases unmatched: 7. This CDR3 has 14 residues. From germline, CDR1 is LNHDA and CDR2 SQIVND (reference sequence). CDR3 coding DNA: TGTGCCAGTAGGGGACGGGAGGGCCGCAATGAGCAGTTCTTC. Its translation: CASRGREGRNEQFF.

By share, this clone ranks as medium-sized (0.01 to 0.1%). Written as DNA, the CDR3 is TGTGCCAGCAGCTTAAACCTAGCGGGAGTCGATGAGCAGTTCTTC. Encoded protein: CASSLNLAGVDEQFF. V usage is TRBV11-3 and J usage is TRBJ2-1; 10 bases map to TRBD2. This CDR3 is built from 15 residues. Germline CDR1 reads SGHNT; CDR2 reads YENEEA. V dropped 2 bases and J dropped 8; count of bases not matched to a gene: 6.

By share, this clone counts as medium-sized. V usage is TRBV9 and J usage is TRBJ1-2; D perhaps matches TRBD1 (5 bases). The germline gives CDR1 SGDLS, CDR2 YYNGEE. Trimming removed 7 bases from V and 0 bases from J, with 13 bases in between. CDR3 length: 14 residues. The CDR3 loop is CASRGGASNYGYTF. CDR3 coding DNA: TGTGCCAGCCGTGGAGGGGCCTCTAACTATGGCTACACCTTC.

In this sample, this clone turned up a few times. Germline is not matched at one junction end, which may reflect a read error. The chain recombines TRBV9 with TRBJ2-1, with TRBD2 matching 8 bases. The CDR3 is 14 residues long. Germline assignment: CDR1 SGDLS and CDR2 YYNGEE. The CDR3 sequence: CASSVAGIGDEQFF. The CDR3 region has the DNA TGTGCCAGCAGTGTAGCGGGAATTGGCGATGAGCAGTTCTTC.

V usage is TRBV14 and J usage is TRBJ1-1; D is ambiguous. Trimming shortened V by 1 base and J by 11 bases, and 8 bases separated the two germline ends. Germline CDR1 SGHDN, CDR2 FVKESK. The CDR3 length is 11 residues. The CDR3 reads CASSQVNAAFF. In DNA form, the CDR3 reads TGTGCCAGCAGCCAAGTTAACGCGGCTTTCTTT. Based on the CDR3 plus reference TRBV14 and TRBJ1-1, the full variable domain is EAGVTQFPSHSVIEKGQTVTLRCDPISGHDNLYWYRRVMGKEIKFLLHFVKESKQDESGMPNNRFLAERTGGTYSTLKVQPAELEDSGVYFCASSQVNAAFFGQGTRLTVV.

The count of this clone is one. CDR3 nucleotide sequence: TGTGCCAGCTCACCGGGGACTCGCTACAATGAGCAGTTCTTC. Translated: CASSPGTRYNEQFF. The chain links TRBV18 to TRBJ2-1; a weak D match, TRBD2 (6 bases). V was cut by 3 bases and J by 3 bases, with 9 bases left in between. The CDR3 sequence is 14 residues long. Germline V gene data show CDR1 as KGHSH and CDR2 as LQKENI.

This clone has more than one count but fewer than ten. The genes are TRBV9 and TRBJ1-1, with D uncertain. Trimming left V 5 bases short and J 4 bases short, with 12 bases between. This CDR3 contains 13 residues. The V gene's germline CDR1 is SGDLS and CDR2 YYNGEE. The CDR3 protein is CASRENTGTEAFF. DNA for the CDR3: TGTGCCAGCAGGGAAAATACCGGCACTGAAGCTTTCTTT.

The chain recombines TRBV6-8 with TRBJ1-1, with D perhaps matching TRBD1 (6 bases). Germline CDR1 MNHGY, CDR2 SAAAGT. This CDR3 contains 13 residues. V was trimmed by 5 bases and J by 8 bases, leaving 15 bases between them. The CDR3 DNA follows: TGTGCCAGCAGTATCACGGGACAAACAGAAGCTTTCTTT. This sequence encodes CASSITGQTEAFF.

This clone was seen a handful of times. The chain employs TRBV12-5 and TRBJ2-1; a weak D match, TRBD2 (5 bases). CDR3 length: 13 residues. The germline V gene has CDR1 LGHNT and CDR2 FRNRAP. This CDR3 is CASSRVSYNEQFF. CDR3 DNA: TGTGCCAGCTCGAGGGTATCCTACAATGAGCAGTTCTTC. Together with reference TRBV12-5 and TRBJ2-1, the CDR3 gives the full variable domain: DARVTQTPRHKVTEMGQEVTMRCQPILGHNTVFWYRQTMMQGLELLAYFRNRAPLDDSGMPKDRFSAEMPDATLATLKIQPSEPRDSAVYFCASSRVSYNEQFFGPGTRLTVL.

This clone has only a few counts. The read halts 1 residue ahead of the CDR3 end, with the missing end drawn from the germline J gene. This chain joins TRBV6-1 and TRBJ2-1; 8 nucleotides agree with TRBD1. Germline V gene sequence: CDR1 MNHNS, CDR2 SASEGT. The CDR3 spans 16 residues. The V and J ends lost 1 base and 5 bases, in that order; junction bases with no gene match: 7. The sequenced part of the CDR3 DNA is TGTGCCAGCAGTGAAGGGACAGGGAATTATGACAATGAGCAGTTC. It yields the protein CASSEGTGNYDNEQF. The whole CDR3 sequence reads CASSEGTGNYDNEQFF.

This clone is medium-sized in the sample. The chain has TRBV11-3 and TRBJ2-5; 11 bases fit TRBD2. Trimming cost V 3 bases and J 1 base; bases outside gene matches: 7. The CDR3 consists of 17 residues. From germline, CDR1 is SGHNT and CDR2 YENEEA. This CDR3 reads CASSLGLAGGFQETQYF. As DNA, the CDR3 is TGTGCCAGCAGCTTGGGGCTAGCGGGGGGTTTCCAAGAGACCCAGTACTTC.

This clone is categorized as medium-sized. The chain uses TRBV11-3 and TRBJ1-5, with unresolved D. V lost 4 bases to trimming and J lost 4 bases, with 11 bases between them. This CDR3 has 14 amino acids. Germline V lookup: CDR1 SGHNT, CDR2 YENEEA. In DNA form, the CDR3 reads TGTGCCAGCAGCTCCACTACGGGAAATCAGCCCCAGCATTTT. It translates to CASSSTTGNQPQHF.

This chain joins TRBV4-1 and TRBJ1-1; D perhaps matches TRBD1 (5 bases). Trimming cost V 0 bases and J 7 bases, with 6 bases left between them. Germline V gives CDR1 MGHRA, CDR2 YSYEKL. This CDR3 has 12 amino acids. The CDR3 nucleotides are TGCGCCAGCAGCCAAGATGGGGGTGAAGCTTTCTTT. It yields the protein CASSQDGGEAFF.

The chain joins TRBV19 to TRBJ2-2; D may be TRBD2 (5 bases). The CDR3 is made up of 14 amino acids. Trimming shortened V by 3 bases and J by 6 bases, and 11 bases separated the two germline ends. Germline V CDR1 and CDR2: LNHDA, SQIVND (reference sequence). Here the CDR3 DNA reads TGTGCCAGTAGTATGTCGGGGAGCGCCGGGGAGCTGTTTTTT. This gives the protein CASSMSGSAGELFF. Drawing the rest from reference TRBV19 and TRBJ2-2, the complete variable domain is DGGITQSPKYLFRKEGQNVTLSCEQNLNHDAMYWYRQDPGQGLRLIYYSQIVNDFQKGDIAEGYSVSREKKESFPLTVTSAQKNPTAFYLCASSMSGSAGELFFGEGSRLTVL.